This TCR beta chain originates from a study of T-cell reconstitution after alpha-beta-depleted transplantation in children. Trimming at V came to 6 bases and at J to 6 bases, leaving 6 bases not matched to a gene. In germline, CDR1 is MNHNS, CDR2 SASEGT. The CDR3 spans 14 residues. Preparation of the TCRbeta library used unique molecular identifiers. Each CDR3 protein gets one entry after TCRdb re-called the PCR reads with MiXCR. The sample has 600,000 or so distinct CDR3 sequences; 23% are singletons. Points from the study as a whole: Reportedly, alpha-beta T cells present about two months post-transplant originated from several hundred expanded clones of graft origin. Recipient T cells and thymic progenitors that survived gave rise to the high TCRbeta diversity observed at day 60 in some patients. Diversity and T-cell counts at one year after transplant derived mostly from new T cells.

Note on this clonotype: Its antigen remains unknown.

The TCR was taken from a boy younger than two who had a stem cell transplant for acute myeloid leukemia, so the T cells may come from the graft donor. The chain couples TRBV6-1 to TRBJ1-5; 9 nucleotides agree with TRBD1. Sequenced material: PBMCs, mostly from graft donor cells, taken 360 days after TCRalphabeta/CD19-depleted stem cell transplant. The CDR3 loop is CASRGQGSGQPQHF. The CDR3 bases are TGTGCCAGCAGAGGACAGGGGTCCGGTCAGCCCCAGCATTTT.